This is a list of T cell receptor beta chains from one sample in a study of blood T cell repertoires in COVID-19. This table comes from immunoSEQ multiplex PCR, and its TCRdb copy is limited to in-frame clones, with some not included. The data show about 390,000 clones, with more than 75% seen just once and 2.3% held by the top ten. Sequenced sample: peripheral blood. Receptors originate from a woman in her sixties with COVID-19, enrolled during active disease. Both conserved end residues are part of each CDR3. The D gene is left open where the match is weak. Not every row has a clone size; where given, it reads once, few, many or a size class.

CDR3 length: 13; clone size: -; J gene: TRBJ1-4; V gene: TRBV3-1/TRBV3-2; D gene: -; CDR3 DNA: TGTGCCAGCAGCCAGAACAGGGAAGGAAAACTGTTTTTT; CDR3 protein: CASSQNREGKLFF
CDR3 length: 15; clone size: few; J gene: TRBJ2-1; V gene: TRBV7-8; D gene: -; CDR3 DNA: TGTGCCAGCAGCGTAAGAGCGGTTTCCTACAATGAGCAGTTCTTC; CDR3 protein: CASSVRAVSYNEQFF
CDR3 length: 14; clone size: -; J gene: TRBJ1-1; V gene: TRBV5-1; D gene: -; CDR3 DNA: TGCGCCAGCAGCTTGGGACAGACGAACACTGAAGCTTTCTTT; CDR3 protein: CASSLGQTNTEAFF
CDR3 length: 14; clone size: -; J gene: TRBJ1-4; V gene: TRBV15; D gene: -; CDR3 DNA: TGTGCCACGCAAGGGAGTAGTCCTAATGAAAAACTGTTTTTT; CDR3 protein: CATQGSSPNEKLFF
CDR3 length: 14; clone size: -; J gene: TRBJ2-5; V gene: TRBV4-1; D gene: TRBD2; CDR3 DNA: TGCGCCAGCAGCCAAGGACTAGCGGGGGGGACCCAGTACTTC; CDR3 protein: CASSQGLAGGTQYF
CDR3 length: 16; clone size: -; J gene: TRBJ2-7; V gene: TRBV5-1; D gene: -; CDR3 DNA: TGCGCCAGCAGCCCCGATTGGAGGGACGCCCCCTACGAGCAGTACTTC; CDR3 protein: CASSPDWRDAPYEQYF
CDR3 length: 11; clone size: -; J gene: TRBJ2-1; V gene: TRBV20-1; D gene: -; CDR3 DNA: TGCAGTGCTACGGACTGGAATGAGCAGTTCTTC; CDR3 protein: CSATDWNEQFF
CDR3 length: 13; clone size: -; J gene: TRBJ1-2; V gene: TRBV24-1; D gene: -; CDR3 DNA: TGTGCCACCAGGTCGGAGGGAGAAAATGGCTACACCTTC; CDR3 protein: CATRSEGENGYTF
CDR3 length: 14; clone size: -; J gene: TRBJ2-7; V gene: TRBV2; D gene: -; CDR3 DNA: TGTGCCAGCAGTGAAGACGTCACAGGCTACGAGCAGTACTTC; CDR3 protein: CASSEDVTGYEQYF
CDR3 length: 15; clone size: -; J gene: TRBJ2-5; V gene: TRBV5-6; D gene: TRBD1; CDR3 DNA: TGTGCCAGCAGCCGGAACAGGGGGCGCAGGGAGACCCAGTACTTC; CDR3 protein: CASSRNRGRRETQYF
CDR3 length: 15; clone size: -; J gene: TRBJ2-7; V gene: TRBV6-1; D gene: TRBD1; CDR3 DNA: TGTGCCAGCAGTGAAGCCCAGGGGGCTGGCCACGAGCAGTACTTC; CDR3 protein: CASSEAQGAGHEQYF
CDR3 length: 14; clone size: -; J gene: TRBJ1-1; V gene: TRBV18; D gene: TRBD1; CDR3 DNA: TGTGCCAGCTCACCACTGACAGGGGTGACTGAAGCTTTCTTT; CDR3 protein: CASSPLTGVTEAFF
CDR3 length: 16; clone size: few; J gene: TRBJ2-1; V gene: TRBV4-1; D gene: -; CDR3 DNA: TGCGCCAGCAGCCAAGATCCGGGCCTCCGGAGCGGTGAGCAGTTCTTC; CDR3 protein: CASSQDPGLRSGEQFF
CDR3 length: 15; clone size: -; J gene: TRBJ1-1; V gene: TRBV6-1; D gene: TRBD1; CDR3 DNA: TGTGCCAGCAGTAACCCCGGGACAGTGAACACTGAAGCTTTCTTT; CDR3 protein: CASSNPGTVNTEAFF
CDR3 length: 14; clone size: -; J gene: TRBJ1-5; V gene: TRBV7-9; D gene: -; CDR3 DNA: TGTGCCAGCAGTGGGGTACAGGGTAATCAGCCCCAGCATTTT; CDR3 protein: CASSGVQGNQPQHF
CDR3 length: 15; clone size: few; J gene: TRBJ1-1; V gene: TRBV19; D gene: -; CDR3 DNA: TGTGCCAGTAGTATATTTGTCGGAGCAAGGACTGAAGCTTTCTTT; CDR3 protein: CASSIFVGARTEAFF